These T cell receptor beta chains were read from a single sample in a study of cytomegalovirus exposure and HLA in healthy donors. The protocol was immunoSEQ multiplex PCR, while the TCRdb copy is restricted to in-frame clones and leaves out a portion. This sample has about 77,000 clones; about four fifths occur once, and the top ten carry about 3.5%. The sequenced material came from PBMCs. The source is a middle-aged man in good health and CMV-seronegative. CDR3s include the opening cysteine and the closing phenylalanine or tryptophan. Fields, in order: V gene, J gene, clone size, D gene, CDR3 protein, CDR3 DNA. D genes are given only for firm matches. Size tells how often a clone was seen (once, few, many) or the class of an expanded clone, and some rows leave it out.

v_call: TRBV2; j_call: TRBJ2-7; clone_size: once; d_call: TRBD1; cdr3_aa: CASRTQGTYEQYF; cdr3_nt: TGTGCCAGCAGAACACAGGGGACCTACGAGCAGTACTTC
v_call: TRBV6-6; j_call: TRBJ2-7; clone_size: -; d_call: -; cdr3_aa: CASSSTGCEQYF; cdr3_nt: TGTGCCAGCAGTTCCACAGGGTGCGAGCAGTACTTC
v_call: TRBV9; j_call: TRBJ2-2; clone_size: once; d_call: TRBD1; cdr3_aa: CASSVEGALNTGELFF; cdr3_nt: TGTGCCAGCAGCGTAGAGGGGGCCCTAAACACCGGGGAGCTGTTTTTT
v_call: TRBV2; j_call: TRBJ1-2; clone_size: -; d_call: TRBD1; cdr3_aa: CATTNEAGGGYTF; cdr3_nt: TGTGCCACAACAAACGAGGCAGGGGGCGGCTACACCTTC
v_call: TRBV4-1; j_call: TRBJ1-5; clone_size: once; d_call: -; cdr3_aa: CASSPQGRDQPQHF; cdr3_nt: TGCGCCAGCAGCCCCCAGGGCAGGGATCAGCCCCAGCATTTT
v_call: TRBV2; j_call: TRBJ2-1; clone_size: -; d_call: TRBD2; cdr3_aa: CASRAFSGGAYNEQFF; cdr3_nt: TGTGCCAGCAGAGCATTTAGCGGGGGGGCGTACAATGAGCAGTTCTTC
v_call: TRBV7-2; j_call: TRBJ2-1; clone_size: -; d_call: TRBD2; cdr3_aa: CASSLSGGRYNEQFF; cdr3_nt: TGTGCCAGCAGCTTGAGCGGGGGGAGGTACAATGAGCAGTTCTTC
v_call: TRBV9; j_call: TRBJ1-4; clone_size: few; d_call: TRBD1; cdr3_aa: CASSPGNRGENEKLFF; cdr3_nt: TGTGCCAGCAGCCCCGGAAACAGGGGCGAGAATGAAAAACTGTTTTTT
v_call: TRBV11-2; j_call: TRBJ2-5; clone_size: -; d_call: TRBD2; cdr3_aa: CASSLSSGGARETQYF; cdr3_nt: TGTGCCAGCAGCTTAAGTAGCGGGGGGGCTCGGGAGACCCAGTACTTC
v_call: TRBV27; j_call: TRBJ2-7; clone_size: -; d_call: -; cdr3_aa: CASSVQASYEQYF; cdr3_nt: TGTGCCAGCAGTGTACAGGCTTCCTACGAGCAGTACTTC
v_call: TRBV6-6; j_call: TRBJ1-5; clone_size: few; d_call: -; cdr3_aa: CASSAQGLSNQPQHF; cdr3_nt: TGTGCCAGCAGTGCACAGGGCCTTAGCAATCAGCCCCAGCATTTT
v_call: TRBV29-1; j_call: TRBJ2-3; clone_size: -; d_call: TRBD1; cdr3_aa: CSVEKGGLRADTQYF; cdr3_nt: TGCAGCGTTGAAAAAGGGGGCCTAAGAGCAGATACGCAGTATTTT
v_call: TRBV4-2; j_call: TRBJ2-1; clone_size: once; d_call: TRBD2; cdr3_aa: CASSQDGVAGGDEQFF; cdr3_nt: TGTGCCAGCAGCCAAGATGGGGTAGCGGGGGGGGATGAGCAGTTCTTC
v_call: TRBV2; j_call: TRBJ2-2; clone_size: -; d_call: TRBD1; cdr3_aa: CASSGPGTGETGELFF; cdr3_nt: TGTGCCAGCAGTGGTCCCGGGACAGGGGAGACCGGGGAGCTGTTTTTT
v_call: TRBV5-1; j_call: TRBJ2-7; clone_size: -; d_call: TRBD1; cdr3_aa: CASSFRDRGREQYF; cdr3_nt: TGCGCCAGCAGCTTCCGGGACAGGGGGCGCGAGCAGTACTTC
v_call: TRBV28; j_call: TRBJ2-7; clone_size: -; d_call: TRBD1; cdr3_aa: CASSLSPGQGTYEQYF; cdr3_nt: TGTGCCAGCAGTTTATCGCCCGGACAGGGGACCTACGAGCAGTACTTC
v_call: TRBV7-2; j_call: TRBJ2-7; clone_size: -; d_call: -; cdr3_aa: CASSFSGSSYEQYF; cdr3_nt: TGTGCCAGCAGCTTCTCAGGTTCCTCCTACGAGCAGTACTTC
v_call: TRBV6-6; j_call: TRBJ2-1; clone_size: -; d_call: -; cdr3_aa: CASSPPGSYNEQFF; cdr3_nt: TGTGCCAGCAGTCCCCCGGGGTCCTACAATGAGCAGTTCTTC
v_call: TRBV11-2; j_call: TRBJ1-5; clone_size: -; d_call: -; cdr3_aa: CASSTGLGGRPQHF; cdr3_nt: TGTGCCAGCAGCACAGGATTGGGAGGGAGGCCCCAGCATTTT
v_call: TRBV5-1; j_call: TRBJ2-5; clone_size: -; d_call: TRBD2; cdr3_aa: CASSLGEGQETQYF; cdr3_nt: TGCGCCAGCAGCTTGGGGGAGGGTCAAGAGACCCAGTACTTC
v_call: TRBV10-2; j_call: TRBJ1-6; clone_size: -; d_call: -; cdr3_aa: CASSEWARSPLHF; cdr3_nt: TGCGCCAGCAGTGAGTGGGCCCGATCACCCCTCCACTTT
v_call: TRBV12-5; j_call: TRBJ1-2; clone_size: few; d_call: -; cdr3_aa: CASGLVTAGGYTF; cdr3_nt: TGTGCTAGTGGTTTGGTAACCGCGGGTGGCTACACCTTC
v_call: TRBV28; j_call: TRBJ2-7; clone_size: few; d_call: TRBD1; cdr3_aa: CASRDSLYEQYF; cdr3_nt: TGTGCCAGCCGGGACAGCCTCTACGAGCAGTACTTC
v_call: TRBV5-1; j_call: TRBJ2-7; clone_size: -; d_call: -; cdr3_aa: CASQRPPGEQYF; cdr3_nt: TGCGCCAGCCAGCGACCCCCGGGCGAGCAGTACTTC